This paragraph reports one T cell receptor (beta chain). Its recognized antigen is unknown. Within one base of it there is no much larger clone, and no base qualities were kept. CDR1 SNHLY and CDR2 FYNNEI are derived from the germline V gene. Including cysteine and phenylalanine, the CDR3 has 13 amino acids. The sequence is cut down to CDR3 DNA, 39 bases in frame from base 1. Ends trimmed: V by 5 bases, J by 6 bases; bases unmatched to a gene: 6. The sample comes from a study of technical replicates of blood from a handful of donors (dated by TCRdb to between 2016 and 2019). The library relied on the immunoSEQ multiplex PCR assay. The clones in this table, taken by TCRdb from immuneACCESS, are in-frame only. Not every clone is retained; where verified, under half of the shortfall comes from an unresolved V gene, and the cause of the rest is unknown. The sample table lists about 50,000 clones, roughly 95% of them with a count of one. The ten largest clones add up to under 0.45% of the sample.

The sequenced sample was T cells isolated from PBMCs. This clonotype originated in a human donor in good health. The V gene is TRBV2 and the J gene is TRBJ1-1; 7 bases in the junction line up with TRBD1. The sequenced DNA is TGTGCCAGCAGTTACCCCCAGGGGGCTGAAGCTTTCTTT. This yields the protein CASSYPQGAEAFF.